The present T cell receptor beta chain was sequenced within a study of metastatic and nonmetastatic thyroid tumors. Study details: Repertoires from malignant and benign thyroid patients were compared across blood and tumor or nodule tissue. The study, taken as a whole, reports: Versus benign nodules, malignant thyroid tumors reportedly had significantly higher TCR beta diversity, in blood and tumor.

About this clone itself: Its target is unknown.

Thyroid surgery took place with no prior treatment in any patient. As handled by the study authors: Building a distant-metastasis classifier for papillary thyroid cancer drew on CDR3 differences across clinicopathological groups. TCRdb re-analyzed the PCR reads using MiXCR. The V and J calls shown here were made by TCRdb, not taken from the authors' results. The sample includes under 30,000 clones, roughly 15% of them seen just once. V was clipped by 5 bases and J by 7 bases; unmatched bases: 9. The CDR3 is 14 amino acids. Germline-derived CDR1 and CDR2 are PRHDT and FYEKMQ (reference sequence). This clonotype was sampled from a male donor with papillary thyroid cancer or a benign thyroid nodule (not recorded which). Some clones in this sample may be carry-over from other donors' samples. This sequence joins TRBV13 and TRBJ1-2; the match to TRBD1 covers 8 bases. The sequencing sample was made of blood. This CDR3 reads CASSQRQGIGGYTF. CDR3 DNA sequence: TGTGCCAGCAGCCAACGACAGGGGATCGGTGGCTACACCTTC.